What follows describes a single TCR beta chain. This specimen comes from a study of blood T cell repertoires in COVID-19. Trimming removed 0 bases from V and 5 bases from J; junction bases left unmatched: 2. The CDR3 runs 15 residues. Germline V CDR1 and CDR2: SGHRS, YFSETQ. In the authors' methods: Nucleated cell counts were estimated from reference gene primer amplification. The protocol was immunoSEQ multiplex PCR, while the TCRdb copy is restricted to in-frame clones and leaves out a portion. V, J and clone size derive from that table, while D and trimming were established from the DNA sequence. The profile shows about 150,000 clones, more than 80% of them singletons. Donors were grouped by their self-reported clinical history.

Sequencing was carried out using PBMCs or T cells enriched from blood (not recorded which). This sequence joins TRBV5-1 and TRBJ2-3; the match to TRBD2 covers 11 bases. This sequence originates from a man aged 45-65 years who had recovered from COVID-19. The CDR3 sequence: CASSLVGLAGDTQYF. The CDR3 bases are TGCGCCAGCAGCTTGGTAGGACTAGCGGGAGATACGCAGTATTTT.